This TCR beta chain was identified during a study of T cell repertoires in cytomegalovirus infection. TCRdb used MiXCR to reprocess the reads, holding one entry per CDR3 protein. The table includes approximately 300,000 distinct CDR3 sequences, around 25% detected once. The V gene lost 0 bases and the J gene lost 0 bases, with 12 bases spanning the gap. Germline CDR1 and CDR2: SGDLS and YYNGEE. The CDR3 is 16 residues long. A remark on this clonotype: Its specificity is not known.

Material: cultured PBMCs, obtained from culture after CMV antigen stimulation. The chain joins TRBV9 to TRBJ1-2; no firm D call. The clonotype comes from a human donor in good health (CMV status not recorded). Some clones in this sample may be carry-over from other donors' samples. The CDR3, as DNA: TGTGCCAGCAGCGTAGAGCTCCAGGCCCCTAACTATGGCTACACCTTC. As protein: CASSVELQAPNYGYTF.